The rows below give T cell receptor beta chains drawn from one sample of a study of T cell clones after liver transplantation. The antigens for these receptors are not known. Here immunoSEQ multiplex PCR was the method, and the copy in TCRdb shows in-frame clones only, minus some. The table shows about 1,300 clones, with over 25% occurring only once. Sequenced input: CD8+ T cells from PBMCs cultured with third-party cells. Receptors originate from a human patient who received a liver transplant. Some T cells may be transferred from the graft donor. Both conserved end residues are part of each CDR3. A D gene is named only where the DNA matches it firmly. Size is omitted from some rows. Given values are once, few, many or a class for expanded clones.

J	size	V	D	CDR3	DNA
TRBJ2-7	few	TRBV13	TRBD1	CASSEALLGTGVREQYF	TGTGCCAGCAGTGAAGCGCTTCTCGGGACAGGGGTCCGTGAGCAGTACTTC
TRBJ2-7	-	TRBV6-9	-	CASSHGADEQYF	TGTGCCAGCAGTCATGGAGCCGACGAGCAGTACTTC
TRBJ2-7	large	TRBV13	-	CASSLGRSSYEQYF	TGTGCCAGCAGCTTGGGACGGAGCTCCTACGAGCAGTACTTC
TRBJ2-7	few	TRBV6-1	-	CAIGLPSGPYYEQYF	TGTGCCATCGGACTACCGAGCGGACCGTACTACGAGCAGTACTTC
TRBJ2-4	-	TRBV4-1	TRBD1	CASSPGQGRTIPYF	TGCGCCAGCAGCCCTGGACAGGGGAGGACCATTCCGTACTTC
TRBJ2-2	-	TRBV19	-	CASSIYGDSSGELFF	TGTGCCAGTAGTATATATGGGGATTCGTCCGGGGAGCTGTTTTTT
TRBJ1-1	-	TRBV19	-	CASSIDPRNTEAFF	TGTGCCAGTAGTATAGATCCCAGGAACACTGAAGCTTTCTTT
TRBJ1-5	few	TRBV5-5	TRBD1	CASSLAGGEPQHF	TGTGCCAGCAGCTTGGCAGGGGGTGAGCCCCAGCATTTT
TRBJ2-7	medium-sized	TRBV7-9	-	CASSYVNEQYF	TGTGCCAGCAGCTACGTCAACGAGCAGTACTTC
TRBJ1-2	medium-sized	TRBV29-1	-	CSVLGLGYTF	TGCAGCGTTTTGGGCCTTGGCTACACCTTC
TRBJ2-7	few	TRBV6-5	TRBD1	CASSPYRGQGYEQYF	TGTGCCAGCAGTCCCTACAGGGGACAGGGGTACGAGCAGTACTTC
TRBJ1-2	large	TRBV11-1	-	CASSSLPGTYGYTF	TGTGCCAGCAGCTCCTTACCAGGGACTTATGGCTACACCTTC
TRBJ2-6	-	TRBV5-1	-	CASSPATASYSGANVLTF	TGCGCCAGCAGCCCCGCCACGGCCAGTTACTCTGGGGCCAACGTCCTGACTTTC
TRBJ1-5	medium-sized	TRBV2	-	CASSAWQYSNQPQHF	TGTGCCAGCAGTGCTTGGCAGTATAGCAATCAGCCCCAGCATTTT
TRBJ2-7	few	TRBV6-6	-	CATRTGLEQYF	TGTGCCACCCGCACAGGGCTGGAGCAGTACTTC
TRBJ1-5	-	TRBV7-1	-	CASSHGREEVSNQPQHF	TGTGCCAGCAGCCACGGACGGGAAGAGGTTAGCAATCAGCCCCAGCATTTT
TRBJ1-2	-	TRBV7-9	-	CASSYRNGYTF	TGTGCCAGCAGCTACCGGAATGGCTACACCTTC
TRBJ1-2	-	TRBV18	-	CASSPLGASGYGYTF	TGTGCCAGCTCACCACTCGGGGCCTCGGGCTATGGCTACACCTTC
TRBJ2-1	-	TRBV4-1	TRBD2	CASSPKGLAGLNNEQFF	TGCGCCAGCAGTCCCAAGGGACTAGCGGGACTCAACAATGAGCAGTTCTTC
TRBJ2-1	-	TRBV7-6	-	CASSLNPGAESEQFF	TGTGCCAGCAGCTTAAACCCGGGGGCAGAGAGTGAGCAGTTCTTC
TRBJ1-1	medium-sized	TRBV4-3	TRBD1	CASSQDGSGGTEAFF	TGCGCCAGCAGCCAAGATGGGTCAGGGGGGACTGAAGCTTTCTTT
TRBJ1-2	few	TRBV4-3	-	CASSPVGGSYGYTF	TGCGCCAGCAGCCCTGTAGGGGGTAGCTATGGCTACACCTTC